Below are 4 T cell receptor beta chains sequenced from a single sample in a study of T cell changes during pregnancy in multiple sclerosis. Generated by immunoSEQ multiplex PCR, the TCRdb table keeps only in-frame clones and is missing some. The sample carries around 110,000 clones, 90% to 95% recorded once. Material: peripheral blood, obtained in the third trimester of pregnancy. The receptors derive from a female donor with multiple sclerosis, enrolled in a pregnancy study.

The rearrangement uses TRBV5-1 and TRBJ2-6; 12 positions match TRBD2. V was pared by 0 bases and J by 1 base, with 5 bases of the junction left unmatched. The CDR3 sequence is 19 residues long. Germline V gene lookup returns CDR1 SGHRS and CDR2 YFSETQ. The CDR3 sequence is CASSLVGLAGKSGANVLTF. CDR3 nucleotides: TGCGCCAGCAGCTTGGTAGGACTAGCGGGGAAATCTGGGGCCAACGTCCTGACTTTC.

The rearrangement links TRBV27 to TRBJ1-5, with D tentatively TRBD1 (6 bases). The germline CDR1 and CDR2 sequences are MNHEY and SMNVEV (reference sequence). This CDR3 is 13 amino acids long. V was clipped by 4 bases and J by 3 bases, with 7 bases between them. CDR3 sequence: CASSWGHNQPQHF. The CDR3 DNA reads as TGTGCCAGCAGTTGGGGGCACAATCAGCCCCAGCATTTT.

The V and J genes are TRBV14 and TRBJ1-1; D gene unclear. The CDR3 is 13 amino acids. The germline CDR1 and CDR2 sequences are SGHDN and FVKESK. Deletions cut 6 bases from V and 0 bases from J, with 8 bases between. CDR3: CASSLVLNTEAFF. As DNA, the CDR3 is TGTGCCAGCAGTCTAGTCCTGAACACTGAAGCTTTCTTT.

The gene calls are TRBV18 and TRBJ1-1; weak D call: TRBD1 (6 bases). The CDR3 contains 15 residues. The germline V gene has CDR1 KGHSH and CDR2 LQKENI. With 1 base removed from V and 3 bases from J, the gap between germline ends came to 12 bases. DNA of the CDR3: TGTGCCAGCTCACCACTTGGGAAGGGGGACACTGAAGCTTTCTTT. This gives the protein CASSPLGKGDTEAFF. Looking up the rest from reference TRBV18 and TRBJ1-1 gives the full variable domain: NAGVMQNPRHLVRRRGQEARLRCSPMKGHSHVYWYRQLPEEGLKFMVYLQKENIIDESGMPKERFSAEFPKEGPSILRIQQVVRGDSAAYFCASSPLGKGDTEAFFGQGTRLTVV.